A single sample gave rise to the 24 T cell receptor beta chains below, sequenced in a study of metastatic and nonmetastatic thyroid tumors (dated by TCRdb to about 2020). Before undergoing thyroid surgery, none of the patients had been given any kind of treatment. The library was produced with PCR. Sequenced using an Illumina HiSeq 4000. TCRdb redid the processing of the public reads, applying fastp at Q25 and MiXCR, and retained in-frame beta chains. The sample records about 32,000 clones, around 7.4% of which are singletons. Of the sample, around 44% falls within the top ten clones. The sequenced material came from blood. These receptors came from a female donor with papillary thyroid cancer or a benign thyroid nodule (not recorded which). Some clones in this sample may be carry-over from other donors' samples.

In this sample, this clone turned up once. One base away lies a much larger clone, so this may be a sequencing read error. The chain is built from TRBV20-1 and TRBJ1-2; 8 bases map to TRBD1. The CDR3 has 12 residues. With 1 base clipped from V and 14 bases from J, the junction kept 9 bases outside the gene matches. Germline CDR1 and CDR2: DFQATT and SNEGSKA (reference sequence). CDR3 protein: CSARVPQGAPTF. As DNA, the CDR3 is TGCAGTGCTAGAGTCCCCCAGGGGGCGCCTACCTTC.

Points on this clone: Being one base from a much bigger clone, this may be a read error. The chain carries TRBV28 and TRBJ2-1; D is unresolved. This CDR3 comprises 12 residues. Per germline, CDR1 MDHEN and CDR2 SYDVKM. V lost 2 bases and J lost 13, with 12 bases in between. CDR3 in amino acids: CASSLQPAIQFF. The CDR3 nucleotides read TGTGCCAGCAGTTTACAGCCCGCCATTCAGTTCTTC.

Many counts were recorded for this clone. J is TRBJ2-2 and V is TRBV20-1; perhaps TRBD2 as D (6 bases). There are 16 residues in the CDR3. Germline CDR1 is DFQATT and CDR2 is SNEGSKA (reference sequence). The V gene lost 0 bases and the J gene lost 7 bases, with 18 bases spanning the gap. The CDR3 protein is CSARDRGGARIGELFF. DNA for the CDR3: TGCAGTGCTAGAGATCGCGGCGGGGCGCGGATCGGGGAGCTGTTTTTT.

Remarks on this clone: This may be a read error, as it is one base from a much larger clone. The sample contains more than one DNA sequence encoding this CDR3. This chain links TRBV9 with TRBJ1-4; possible D gene TRBD1, 6 bases. The V end was cut by 5 bases, the J end by 0 bases, with 14 bases between. This CDR3 contains 16 residues. The germline V gene has CDR1 SGDLS and CDR2 YYNGEE. The CDR3 loop reads CASSVRGGTTNEKLFF. Written as DNA, the CDR3 is TGTGCCAGCAGTGTACGAGGGGGGACAACTAATGAAAAACTGTTTTTT.

The rearrangement joins TRBV6-2 or TRBV6-3 to TRBJ2-7, with unresolved D. There are 14 residues in the CDR3. Germline V gene lookup returns CDR1 MNHEY and CDR2 SVGEGT. Trimming took off 2 bases at V and 2 bases at J, with 10 bases between the two ends. This CDR3 is CASSYRWVPYEQYF. The CDR3 DNA is TGTGCCAGCAGTTACCGGTGGGTCCCCTACGAGCAGTACTTC.

This clone was observed many times. This chain joins TRBV6-2 or TRBV6-3 and TRBJ1-5; tentatively, D is TRBD1 (5 bases). V lost 8 bases and J lost 11, with 16 bases in between. Per germline, CDR1 MNHEY and CDR2 SVGEGT. The CDR3 has 12 residues. The chain's CDR3 is CASHSEGSAQHF. As DNA, the CDR3 is TGTGCCAGCCATTCCGAGGGGTCAGCCCAGCATTTT.

This clone has ten or more counts. This chain uses TRBV6-2 or TRBV6-3 with TRBJ2-2; D is unresolved. V lost 4 bases and J lost 2, with 8 bases in between. Germline assignment: CDR1 MNHEY and CDR2 SVGEGT. The CDR3 covers 14 residues. The CDR3 DNA sequence: TGTGCCAGCAGTTGGCAGGCAAACACCGGGGAGCTGTTTTTT. It yields the protein CASSWQANTGELFF.

The V and J genes are TRBV11-1 and TRBJ2-3, with 8 bases aligning to TRBD1. The germline gives CDR1 SGHAT, CDR2 FQDESV (reference sequence). The CDR3 length is 16 residues. J gave up 6 bases and V 5 bases, and 13 bases lay outside the gene matches. The CDR3 bases are TGTGCCAGCAGCGCAACAACCAGGGGGCGCGGGGATACGCAGTATTTT. This encodes CASSATTRGRGDTQYF.

A note on this clone: It may be a read error: a sequence one base away is much more abundant. The chain employs TRBV10-3 and TRBJ2-1; 7 bases fit TRBD1. This CDR3 is 14 amino acids long. Germline-derived CDR1 and CDR2 are ENHRY and SYGVKD. V shed 11 bases, J shed 2 bases, and the junction held 9 bases outside the gene matches. CDR3: CASKGTETYNEQFF. In DNA form, the CDR3 reads TGTGCCTCCAAGGGGACAGAGACCTACAATGAGCAGTTCTTC.

This clone was counted at least ten times. The chain combines TRBV5-1 with TRBJ2-1, with D maybe TRBD2 (5 bases). Germline CDR1 is SGHRS and CDR2 is YFSETQ. The CDR3 contains 14 residues. V gave up 4 bases and J gave up 0 bases, with 8 bases separating them. The CDR3 sequence is CASSEGSSYNEQFF. Written as DNA, the CDR3 is TGCGCCAGCAGCGAAGGGAGCTCCTACAATGAGCAGTTCTTC. Based on the CDR3 plus reference TRBV5-1 and TRBJ2-1, the full variable domain is KAGVTQTPRYLIKTRGQQVTLSCSPISGHRSVSWYQQTPGQGLQFLFEYFSETQRNKGNFPGRFSGRQFSNSRSEMNVSTLELGDSALYLCASSEGSSYNEQFFGPGTRLTVL.

This clone has a count of ten or more. The chain couples TRBV13 to TRBJ1-3, with 10 bases that match TRBD1. V gave up 5 bases and J gave up 0 bases; unmatched junction bases: 1. Germline values: CDR1 PRHDT, CDR2 FYEKMQ (reference sequence). The CDR3 has 15 amino acids. For the CDR3, the DNA is TGTGCCAGCAGCAGGGACAGGGGCTCTGGAAACACCATATATTTT. Amino acid sequence: CASSRDRGSGNTIYF.

Many counts were recorded for this clone. V gene TRBV5-1 combines with J gene TRBJ1-3; TRBD1 might be the D (6 bases). Germline V gives CDR1 SGHRS, CDR2 YFSETQ. The germline V and J ends were trimmed by 6 bases and 2 bases, with 15 bases remaining between them. This CDR3 region has 15 residues. The CDR3 sequence: CASTETGHPGNTIYF. The CDR3 nucleotides are TGCGCCAGCACTGAAACGGGACACCCTGGAAACACCATATATTTT. The entire variable domain, with the rest obtained from reference TRBV5-1 and TRBJ1-3, is as follows: KAGVTQTPRYLIKTRGQQVTLSCSPISGHRSVSWYQQTPGQGLQFLFEYFSETQRNKGNFPGRFSGRQFSNSRSEMNVSTLELGDSALYLCASTETGHPGNTIYFGEGSWLTVV.

This clone was seen ten or more times. V gene TRBV27 combines with J gene TRBJ2-5; D unresolved. The CDR3 runs 11 residues. V dropped 5 bases and J dropped 5 bases, with 6 bases sitting between them. Germline lookup yields CDR1 MNHEY and CDR2 SMNVEV (reference sequence). CDR3 sequence reads: CASSQGETQYF. In DNA form, the CDR3 reads TGTGCCAGCAGTCAAGGGGAGACCCAGTACTTC.

This clone was observed many times. The chain links TRBV18 to TRBJ2-1; 9 nucleotides align to TRBD1. V dropped 3 bases and J dropped 7; count of bases not matched to a gene: 7. The CDR3 length is 15 residues. CDR1 and CDR2 (germline): KGHSH, LQKENI. For the CDR3, the DNA is TGTGCCAGCTCACCCCAGGGACAGGGCGTAAATGAGCAGTTCTTC. Translating gives CASSPQGQGVNEQFF.

This clone showed up many times. The CDR3 is CASRLREKLFF. The CDR3 DNA reads TGTGCCAGCAGACTCCGCGAAAAACTGTTTTTT. V gene TRBV2 combines with J gene TRBJ1-4, with D hard to call. The CDR3 covers 11 residues. Per germline, CDR1 SNHLY and CDR2 FYNNEI. The germline V and J ends were trimmed by 6 bases and 8 bases, with 7 bases remaining between them. The whole variable domain, remainder taken from reference TRBV2 and TRBJ1-4, is EPEVTQTPSHQVTQMGQEVILRCVPISNHLYFYWYRQILGQKVEFLVSFYNNEISEKSEIFDDQFSVERPDGSNFTLKIRSTKLEDSAMYFCASRLREKLFFGSGTQLSVL.

This clone was seen ten or more times. The V gene is TRBV20-1, the J gene TRBJ1-1; perhaps TRBD1 as D (6 bases). This CDR3 has 15 residues. The germline V gene has CDR1 DFQATT and CDR2 SNEGSKA (reference sequence). V was pared by 2 bases and J by 2 bases, with 15 bases between. CDR3 nucleotides: TGCAGTGCTAGACCCCCCGGGACAAGAAACACTGAAGCTTTCTTT. This codes for CSARPPGTRNTEAFF.

The sample holds many counts of this clone. This rearrangement joins TRBV11-3 to TRBJ1-1, with D unclear. This CDR3 has 16 amino acids. Germline CDR1 reads SGHNT; CDR2 reads YENEEA. Trimming removed 4 bases from V and 1 base from J, with 16 bases in between. CDR3 in DNA: TGTGCCAGCAGCTCGGGGAATGAGGGCCCGAACACTGAAGCTTTCTTT. Encoded protein: CASSSGNEGPNTEAFF.

This chain connects TRBV7-3 to TRBJ2-1; 11 bases align to TRBD2. The CDR3 sequence is 16 residues long. Trimming removed 4 bases from V and 4 bases from J; junction bases left unmatched: 6. CDR1 is SGHTA and CDR2 is FQGTGA in the germline V gene. CDR3 coding DNA: TGTGCCAGCAGCTCGATAGCGGGAGGGCTTTACAATGAGCAGTTCTTC. Translating gives CASSSIAGGLYNEQFF.

J is TRBJ2-2 and V is TRBV20-1; 11 nucleotides align to TRBD2. V shed 5 bases and J 2 bases; nucleotides not matched to a gene: 10. Germline CDR1 DFQATT, CDR2 SNEGSKA (reference sequence). The CDR3 is 17 residues long. CDR3 sequence (DNA): TGCAGTGCTCCACCACTAGCGGGAGCTCGAAACACCGGGGAGCTGTTTTTT. Its protein is CSAPPLAGARNTGELFF.

This clone has at least ten counts. The chain carries TRBV14 and TRBJ2-3; 12 positions agree with TRBD2. The CDR3 is 18 amino acids. From germline, CDR1 is SGHDN and CDR2 FVKESK. Losses at the gene ends were 1 base for V and 3 bases for J; bases not matched to a gene: 8. DNA of the CDR3: TGTGCCAGCAGCCAAGGATTGACTAGCGGGAGTATAACAGATACGCAGTATTTT. This encodes CASSQGLTSGSITDTQYF.

In the case of this clone: This may arise from a read error, as a much more abundant clone is one base away. V usage is TRBV7-9 and J usage is TRBJ2-5, with a tentative D call TRBD2 (6 bases). V dropped 0 bases and J dropped 5 bases, with 16 bases sitting between them. The germline gives CDR1 SEHNR, CDR2 FQNEAQ (reference sequence). The CDR3 consists of 16 residues. The CDR3 region is CASSLALVSRGETQYF. CDR3 sequence (DNA): TGTGCCAGCAGCTTAGCGTTGGTCTCACGGGGGGAGACCCAGTACTTC.

This clone was observed at least ten times. The rearrangement uses TRBV6-1 and TRBJ1-2, with a tentative D call TRBD1 (5 bases). The V end was cut by 4 bases, the J end by 7 bases, with 7 bases between. This CDR3 spans 11 amino acids. Germline CDR1 and CDR2: MNHNS and SASEGT. The CDR3 DNA sequence: TGTGCCAGCAGTGGGGACTTTGGCTACACCTTC. Encoded protein: CASSGDFGYTF.

Comments on this clone: This sequence may be a read error, since a much larger clone differs from it by one base. The rearrangement joins TRBV13 to TRBJ2-7; D is unresolved. Germline V gives CDR1 PRHDT, CDR2 FYEKMQ (reference sequence). The CDR3 is 15 residues long. CDR3 protein: CAISLEKYGAYEQYF. CDR3 sequence (DNA): TGTGCCATCAGCTTAGAGAAATACGGAGCCTACGAGCAGTACTTC.

With regard to this clone: A much larger clone is a single base away; this may be a read error. J is TRBJ1-3 and V is TRBV11-2; perhaps TRBD1 as D (5 bases). Germline values: CDR1 SGHAT, CDR2 FQNNGV. The CDR3 covers 16 residues. This CDR3 reads CASGLVRQSAGNTIYF. The CDR3 DNA is TGTGCCAGCGGCTTAGTGAGACAGTCAGCTGGAAACACCATATATTTT.